These 15 T cell receptor beta chains were sequenced from one sample in a study of Ad26.COV2.S vaccination and SARS-CoV-2 variants. The treatment denotes: some 20 received Ad26.COV2.S at low or high dose, single or two shots; about 5 received placebo; per-sample allocation not given. Collection of samples fell on day 63 after the first vaccine or placebo injection. Sequencing was performed with immunoSEQ multiplex PCR; in TCRdb, only in-frame clones are kept and a portion is missing. The table records some 350,000 clones, approximately 81% of them present only once. The source was peripheral blood, collected in a trial of Ad26.COV2.S vaccine versus placebo. The receptors originated from a person aged 18-65 years who received the Ad26.COV2.S COVID-19 vaccine or a placebo.

The chain links TRBV3-1 (or the pseudogene TRBV3-2) to TRBJ2-1; the D call may be TRBD1 or TRBD2 (5 bases each). There are 16 residues in the CDR3. V was trimmed by 2 bases and J by 5 bases, leaving 16 bases between them. CDR1 is LGHDT and CDR2 is YNNKEL in the germline V gene (reference sequence). CDR3 sequence reads: CASSQYSGTDHNEQFF. The DNA of the CDR3 is TGTGCCAGCAGCCAATACTCCGGGACCGACCACAATGAGCAGTTCTTC.

The V and J genes are TRBV4-3 and TRBJ2-2; 10 bases fit TRBD2. CDR3 length: 16 amino acids. V lost 1 base, J lost 7 bases, and 6 bases stayed unmatched. The germline V gene encodes CDR1 LGHNA and CDR2 YSLEER. CDR3 protein: CASSQGSGRAHGELFF. The CDR3 DNA is TGCGCCAGCAGCCAAGGGAGCGGGAGGGCCCACGGGGAGCTGTTTTTT.

This clone has only a few counts. The J gene is TRBJ1-4, the V gene TRBV5-1; 11 bases line up with TRBD1. This CDR3 contains 17 residues. Germline assignment: CDR1 SGHRS and CDR2 YFSETQ. The trim removed 4 bases at V and 4 bases at J, leaving 9 bases unmatched. In DNA, the CDR3 is TGCGCCAGCAGCCCGGACAGGGGGCGAGACGATAATGAAAAACTGTTTTTT. Its protein product is CASSPDRGRDDNEKLFF.

The genes are TRBV4-3 and TRBJ1-2; D is uncertain. This CDR3 has 13 amino acids. The germline gives CDR1 LGHNA, CDR2 YSLEER. Trimming shortened V by 0 bases and J by 4 bases, and 6 bases separated the two germline ends. This CDR3 is CASSQDPSYGYTF. CDR3 in DNA: TGCGCCAGCAGCCAAGATCCGAGCTATGGCTACACCTTC.

Only one count was recorded for this clone. The V and J genes are TRBV5-1 and TRBJ2-3; the D gene is possibly TRBD1 (6 bases). Trimming removed 6 bases from V and 2 bases from J, with 10 bases in between. The CDR3 contains 13 residues. The germline V gene encodes CDR1 SGHRS and CDR2 YFSETQ. The CDR3 nucleotides read TGCGCCAGCAAGGGGGATAACACAGATACGCAGTATTTT. Its translation is CASKGDNTDTQYF.

The gene calls are TRBV7-9 and TRBJ1-1, with 9 bases lining up with TRBD1. CDR1 and CDR2 from the germline V gene are SEHNR and FQNEAQ (reference sequence). The V segment lost 5 bases and the J segment 4 bases; nucleotides outside the gene matches: 8. The CDR3 is 15 amino acids. The CDR3 region is CASSPRTGAGTEAFF. The CDR3 nucleotides read TGTGCCAGCAGCCCGCGGACAGGGGCGGGCACTGAAGCTTTCTTT.

This chain joins TRBV3-1 (or the pseudogene TRBV3-2) and TRBJ1-2; D is undetermined. Germline V lookup: CDR1 LGHDT, CDR2 YNNKEL (reference sequence). The CDR3 has 13 residues. The germline V and J ends were trimmed by 0 bases and 5 bases, with 7 bases remaining between them. The CDR3 is CASSQDGRYGYTF. The CDR3 DNA reads as TGTGCCAGCAGCCAAGACGGTCGGTATGGCTACACCTTC.

The chain combines TRBV6-1 with TRBJ1-4, with 9 positions matching TRBD1. The CDR3 spans 14 residues. Germline V lookup: CDR1 MNHNS, CDR2 SASEGT. With V trimmed by 3 bases and J by 6 bases, 2 bases remained unmatched. CDR3 residues: CASSDDRGYEKLFF. CDR3 sequence (DNA): TGTGCCAGCAGTGACGACAGGGGGTATGAAAAACTGTTTTTT.

The J gene is TRBJ2-3, the V gene TRBV5-1, with TRBD2 matching 9 bases. The CDR3 covers 17 residues. V lost 0 bases, J lost 6 bases, and 11 bases stayed unmatched. The germline gives CDR1 SGHRS, CDR2 YFSETQ. The CDR3, as DNA: TGCGCCAGCAGCTTGGCTGGCGGGGGGGCGGTTTTTGATACGCAGTATTTT. Its protein is CASSLAGGGAVFDTQYF. The entire variable domain, with the rest obtained from reference TRBV5-1 and TRBJ2-3, is as follows: KAGVTQTPRYLIKTRGQQVTLSCSPISGHRSVSWYQQTPGQGLQFLFEYFSETQRNKGNFPGRFSGRQFSNSRSEMNVSTLELGDSALYLCASSLAGGGAVFDTQYFGPGTRLTVL.

This chain links TRBV5-6 with TRBJ1-6; the match to TRBD1 covers 9 bases. Germline-derived CDR1 and CDR2 are SGHDT and YYEEEE. Germline trimming cut 1 base from V and 10 bases from J; bases unmatched to any gene: 9. The CDR3 spans 16 residues. CDR3 coding DNA: TGTGCCAGCAGCTTGAACAGGGGGCTTCAGTCCTCACCCCTCCACTTT. Translated: CASSLNRGLQSSPLHF.

This clone has more than one count but fewer than ten. The rearrangement joins TRBV12-3 or TRBV12-4 to TRBJ1-5; D is unclear. This CDR3 has 13 amino acids. Trimming pared 2 bases from V and 6 bases from J, leaving 8 bases between. CDR3 region: CASSLTESQPQHF. The CDR3 DNA reads as TGTGCCAGCAGTTTAACAGAGAGTCAGCCCCAGCATTTT.

The V call is TRBV6-5, the J call TRBJ2-3; D unclear. Trimming pared 2 bases from V and 2 bases from J, leaving 5 bases between. This CDR3 has 13 amino acids. The V gene's germline CDR1 is MNHEY and CDR2 SVGAGI. In DNA, the CDR3 is TGTGCCAGCAGTTACCGGTTCACAGATACGCAGTATTTT. Residues: CASSYRFTDTQYF.

The chain's CDR3 is CAWRTGTGNTIYF. The CDR3, as DNA: TGTGCCTGGAGAACAGGAACTGGAAACACCATATATTTT. J is TRBJ1-3 and V is TRBV30, with D possibly being TRBD1 (5 bases). Germline loops: CDR1 GTSNPN, CDR2 SVGIG (reference sequence). V gave up 3 bases and J gave up 2 bases, with 8 bases separating them. The CDR3 sequence is 13 residues long.

The chain carries TRBV10-3 and TRBJ2-1; 12 nucleotides align to TRBD2. The CDR3 is 15 residues long. V lost 8 bases to trimming and J lost 7 bases; unmatched junction nucleotides: 9. Per the germline V gene, CDR1 is ENHRY and CDR2 is SYGVKD. This CDR3 is CAISNGLAGGNEQFF. DNA for the CDR3: TGTGCCATCTCCAATGGCCTAGCGGGAGGGAATGAGCAGTTCTTC.

V usage is TRBV6-7 and J usage is TRBJ2-5; no reliable D call. TRBV6-7 is identified as an open reading frame with a role that is uncertain. Trimming left V 5 bases short and J 4 bases short, with 5 bases between. This CDR3 is 11 amino acids long. CDR3 sequence reads: CASSTGETQYF. As DNA, the CDR3 is TGTGCCAGCAGTACCGGAGAGACCCAGTACTTC.